This T cell receptor beta chain was captured by sequencing in a study of blood T cells in healthy people across ages. The second PCR ran about 6 to 11 cycles with a sample-barcoded 5' primer and J-beta primers. From the 5' RACE reads, TCRdb called clonotypes with MiXCR, one entry per CDR3 protein. The sample consists of roughly 790,000 distinct CDR3 sequences, around 46% of them appearing once. The V and J ends lost 4 bases and 5 bases, in that order; junction bases with no gene match: 3. The germline CDR1 and CDR2 sequences are MRHNA and SNTAGT. The CDR3 consists of 14 residues. The TCR originated in a woman aged 55-75 years in good health. V usage is TRBV6-4 and J usage is TRBJ2-2, with 8 bases that match TRBD2. Sequencing input: blood. Here the CDR3 reads CASSAAGGTGELFF. CDR3 DNA: TGTGCCAGCAGTGCGGCGGGAGGTACCGGGGAGCTGTTTTTT.